What follows is one TCR beta chain and its context. The specificity of this receptor is unknown. No per-base quality is available; no much larger clone lies one base away. The sample's time point, from its label and the paper: cycle 1 day 1 (C1D1), immediately before nivolumab initiation. All trial patients had relapsed after autologous stem cell transplantation, with cohorts A, B and C differing in prior brentuximab vedotin exposure. A total of fewer than 65 patients with relapsed/refractory classical Hodgkin lymphoma made up the trial cohort, and each patient's best overall response was complete response, partial response or progressive disease. Single-agent nivolumab was administered to trial patients in the multi-cohort phase II CheckMate 205 trial. Best overall response was determined by an independent review committee according to the 2007 International Working Group response criteria. Trial PBMCs were collected immediately before nivolumab initiation (C1D1) and during therapy at cycle 2 day 1 and cycle 4 day 1. After peripheral blood was drawn into 8 mL Vacutainer Cell Preparation Tubes, PBMCs were isolated by centrifugation and then cryopreserved.

The Qiagen DNeasy kit was used to extract genomic DNA from unsorted PBMCs and from the negatively selected CD4+ and CD8+ fractions. Amplification of TCR beta CDR3 regions was done by immunoSEQ multiplex PCR with primers that anneal to V and J segments. A synthetic immune receptor repertoire was used to minimize amplification bias, and remaining bias was computationally removed after sequencing. Under the source paper's analysis protocol: Repertoire diversity was quantified as the Shannon entropy index using custom Python scripts. Unsorted, CD4+ and CD8+ repertoires were examined separately, except in combined analyses, for which CD4+ and CD8+ sequences were merged in silico. A clone counted as expanded when the clone's frequency after treatment rose at least 2-fold relative to C1D1, and clones undetected at baseline were given a pseudocount of 0.5. Clones with 0 or 1 copy at C1D1 were defined as singleton clones, while clones with 2 or more copies were defined as non-singleton clones. Clones expanded in unsorted samples were annotated as CD4+, CD8+ or unknown by matching protein sequences in sorted samples from the same patient. Wilcoxon tests were applied to paired samples to test diversity changes from C1D1 to C4D1. The immuneACCESS repertoire file appears here via TCRdb, limited to in-frame rearrangements. These files lack a portion of the clones; in checked studies, under half of the deficit traces to unresolved V genes, and the cause of the others is not known. Clone size and V and J calls were adopted from that table, with D and trimming inferred from the DNA. Within this sample are approximately 89,000 clones, with roughly 83% of them counted one time only. In total, the top ten clones hold 12% of the sample.

The CDR3 has 13 amino acids, counting the end cysteine and phenylalanine. The retained sequence is limited to the CDR3, 39 bases, with the frame set at the first base. In the germline V gene, CDR1 corresponds to SGHVS and CDR2 to FNYEAQ. The sample originates from a study of PD-1 blockade in classical Hodgkin lymphoma (dated by TCRdb to the early 2020s). Turning to the overall study: Nivolumab dosing was 3 mg/kg intravenously every 2 weeks, continuing until either disease progression or unacceptable toxicity. The study used TCR beta sequencing and CyTOF to define a peripheral blood immune signature of response to PD-1 blockade in classical Hodgkin lymphoma.

General conclusions and limits of the study: Patients starting nivolumab less than 1 year after ASCT had lower diversity and were excluded from later analyses to avoid confounding by immune reconstitution. Trial patients with a complete response had baseline diversity similar to that of newly diagnosed patients, while partial responders and progressors had significantly lower diversity. Only a single clinical trial cohort was studied, and what caused the repertoire differences, possibly disease activity or prior therapy, remained undefined. Baseline TCR diversity was reported to be lower in newly diagnosed patients than in healthy donors and to be lower still in relapsed/refractory patients. A significant rise by C4D1 was seen in CD4+ but not CD8+ TCR diversity (p=0.0027 vs p=0.16), with the rise being most apparent in complete responders (p=0.02).

The receptor chain draws on TRBV7-6 and TRBJ2-1, with the identity of the D gene unclear. The sample in question was peripheral blood mononuclear cells (PBMCs), obtained at baseline. This clonotype was sampled from a human donor with classical Hodgkin lymphoma. The CDR3 protein is CAPVRPAPYEQFF. The bases are TGTGCGCCGGTGAGGCCAGCCCCCTATGAGCAGTTCTTC. The entire variable domain, with the stretches around the CDR3 drawn from the reference TRBV7-6 and TRBJ2-1 proteins, is GAGVSQSPRYKVTKRGQDVALRCDPISGHVSLYWYRQALGQGPEFLTYFNYEAQQDKSGLPNDRFSAERPEGSISTLTIQRTEQRDSAMYRCAPVRPAPYEQFFGPGTRLTVL.